The 3 T cell receptor beta chains below were found in one sample sequenced in a study of blood T cell repertoires in COVID-19. TCRdb's copy holds only in-frame clones and misses some; the assay was immunoSEQ multiplex PCR. The table records 250,000 to 300,000 clones, 86% of them present only once. Source material: peripheral blood. The receptors derive from a woman under 40 with active or convalescent COVID-19.

This chain connects TRBV30 to TRBJ1-2; possibly TRBD1 for D (6 bases). Trimming took 5 bases from V and 8 from J, leaving 21 bases between them. The length of the CDR3 is 14 residues. Germline V gives CDR1 GTSNPN, CDR2 SVGIG (reference sequence). The CDR3 bases are TGTGCCTGGGCTCAACAGGGTTGGGGTGGGGGCTACACCTTC. Encoded protein: CAWAQQGWGGGYTF.

The chain recombines TRBV18 with TRBJ1-2; 10 nucleotides match TRBD1. Germline V gene data show CDR1 as KGHSH and CDR2 as LQKENI. V lost 6 bases to trimming and J lost 4 bases; unmatched junction nucleotides: 5. The CDR3 consists of 14 residues. Here the CDR3 DNA reads TGTGCCAGCTCTCGGGACAGGGGTATCTATGGCTACACCTTC. Translated, it gives CASSRDRGIYGYTF.

The V call is TRBV4-2, the J call TRBJ2-1; D call uncertain. Germline V CDR1 and CDR2: LGHNA, YNFKEQ. V shed 1 base and J shed 8 bases, with 15 bases lying between them. CDR3 length equals 15 residues. In DNA, the CDR3 is TGTGCCAGCAGCCAAGGGTACGGATCTGCGGATGAGCAGTTCTTC. It specifies CASSQGYGSADEQFF.